A selection of T cell receptor beta chains follows, all from one sample in a study of regulatory T cells in long-lasting Graves disease. TCRdb independently ran MiXCR on the multiplex PCR reads; one entry per CDR3 protein. The repertoire includes 550,000 to 600,000 distinct CDR3 sequences, more than 15% of them detected once, and approximately 12% sits in the top ten. The same sample was also studied in work on T cells in Graves' hyperthyroidism and ophthalmopathy.

The specimen was peripheral blood mononuclear cells (PBMCs), collected at new diagnosis, from a patient treated with antithyroid drugs. The receptors here all came from a man aged 18 to 29 with Graves disease. Each CDR3 is given with its conserved first and last residue. A D gene is named only where the DNA matches it firmly. Expanded clones are given a class, and other clones once, few, many or no size at all.

j_call | v_call | clone_size | d_call | cdr3_aa | cdr3_nt
TRBJ2-7 | TRBV7-2 | many | TRBD1 | CASSLRTGGIYEQYF | TGTGCCAGCAGCTTGAGGACAGGGGGAATCTACGAGCAGTACTTC
TRBJ1-3 | TRBV7-2 | few | - | CASSLSVTGNTIYF | TGTGCCAGCAGCTTATCGGTTACTGGAAACACCATATATTTT
TRBJ2-7 | TRBV28 | many | - | CASRGRWGASYEQYF | TGTGCCAGCAGGGGACGGTGGGGCGCCTCTTACGAGCAGTACTTC
TRBJ2-3 | TRBV10-1 | - | TRBD2 | CASSEAGVADTQYF | TGCGCCAGCAGTGAAGCGGGAGTAGCAGATACGCAGTATTTT
TRBJ1-2 | TRBV19 | few | TRBD1 | CATSPGTATNYGYTF | TGTGCCACAAGTCCGGGGACAGCTACTAACTATGGCTACACCTTC
TRBJ2-5 | TRBV27 | - | - | CASSLFQETQYF | TGTGCCAGCAGTTTATTCCAAGAGACCCAGTACTTC
TRBJ2-7 | TRBV20-1 | many | - | CSARRDKTYEQYF | TGCAGTGCTAGAAGGGACAAAACCTACGAGCAGTACTTC
TRBJ2-5 | TRBV6-1 | few | - | CASSLSRGMGGRETQYF | TGTGCCAGCAGCCTTTCCAGGGGGATGGGCGGGAGAGAGACCCAGTACTTC
TRBJ2-5 | TRBV11-1 | few | - | CALRGTQETQYF | TGTGCCCTGAGGGGGACACAAGAGACCCAGTACTTC
TRBJ2-1 | TRBV27 | many | - | CASSLGLVLNNEQFF | TGTGCCAGCAGCTTAGGACTCGTCCTTAACAATGAGCAGTTCTTC
TRBJ1-6 | TRBV5-1 | many | - | CASSRDSNSPLHF | TGCGCCAGCAGCAGGGACTCAAATTCACCCCTCCACTTT
TRBJ2-3 | TRBV2 | few | - | CASRSPEKGDTQYF | TGTGCCAGCCGCTCACCCGAAAAAGGAGATACGCAGTATTTT
TRBJ2-7 | TRBV6-1 | many | TRBD1 | CASSGGIRTGSYEQYF | TGTGCCAGCAGTGGGGGAATACGGACAGGTTCCTACGAGCAGTACTTC
TRBJ1-5 | TRBV29-1 | many | TRBD1 | CSARGTENQPQHF | TGCAGCGCCAGGGGGACAGAGAATCAGCCCCAGCATTTT
TRBJ2-2 | TRBV6-1 | many | - | CASRTVLTGELFF | TGTGCCAGCAGGACTGTTCTCACCGGGGAGCTGTTTTTT
TRBJ2-1 | TRBV20-1 | few | - | CSARVFGGAADEQFF | TGCAGTGCTAGAGTGTTCGGGGGAGCTGCCGATGAGCAGTTCTTC
TRBJ2-2 | TRBV6-2/TRBV6-3 | many | - | CASSYSGPGELFF | TGTGCCAGCAGTTACTCGGGCCCCGGGGAGCTGTTTTTT
TRBJ2-5 | TRBV19 | - | TRBD2 | CASRGTIGTSGRAKETQYF | TGTGCCAGTAGGGGGACAATCGGGACTAGCGGGAGGGCCAAAGAGACCCAGTACTTC
TRBJ2-7 | TRBV6-2/TRBV6-3 | many | TRBD2 | CASSPRPAGTEQYF | TGTGCCAGCAGTCCTAGACCAGCGGGAACCGAGCAGTACTTC
TRBJ2-7 | TRBV4-1 | - | - | CASSPTTRGYEQYF | TGCGCCAGCAGCCCTACAACCAGGGGCTACGAGCAGTACTTC
TRBJ2-1 | TRBV5-1 | - | TRBD2 | CASSFGTSYEQFF | TGCGCCAGCAGCTTCGGGACTAGCTATGAGCAGTTCTTC
TRBJ2-1 | TRBV7-9 | few | TRBD2 | CASSIGRGGIHNEQFF | TGTGCCAGCAGCATCGGACGGGGGGGGATCCACAATGAGCAGTTCTTC
TRBJ2-1 | TRBV7-9 | once | TRBD2 | CASSPRLAVGPYNEQFF | TGTGCCAGCAGCCCAAGACTAGCGGTGGGTCCCTACAATGAGCAGTTCTTC
TRBJ2-1 | TRBV7-3 | - | - | CASSLVGGASSYNEQFF | TGTGCCAGCAGCTTAGTGGGCGGAGCCTCCTCCTACAATGAGCAGTTCTTC
TRBJ2-1 | TRBV11-2 | - | TRBD1 | CASSLGTGGSEQFF | TGTGCCAGCAGCTTGGGGACAGGGGGAAGTGAGCAGTTCTTC
TRBJ1-2 | TRBV29-1 | many | TRBD1 | CSVTGTGEIRYGYTF | TGCAGCGTTACCGGGACAGGGGAAATTCGGTATGGCTACACCTTC
TRBJ2-1 | TRBV24-1 | once | TRBD1 | CATGQGRTDEQFF | TGTGCCACTGGACAGGGGAGAACGGATGAGCAGTTCTTC
TRBJ1-5 | TRBV18 | few | - | CASSPRELYSNQPQHF | TGTGCCAGCTCACCACGAGAGTTGTATAGCAATCAGCCCCAGCATTTT
TRBJ1-2 | TRBV5-5 | - | TRBD1 | CASSPWTGDGYGYTF | TGTGCCAGCAGCCCCTGGACAGGGGATGGGTATGGCTACACCTTC
TRBJ2-3 | TRBV28 | many | - | CASSRTATTDTQYF | TGTGCCAGCAGTCGGACAGCGACCACAGATACGCAGTATTTT
TRBJ2-1 | TRBV20-1 | - | - | CSVPLRDGVYNEQFF | TGCAGTGTCCCATTGCGGGACGGGGTTTACAATGAGCAGTTCTTC
TRBJ2-1 | TRBV20-1 | many | TRBD2 | CSAKSGLAINEQFF | TGCAGTGCTAAATCGGGACTAGCGATCAATGAGCAGTTCTTC
TRBJ1-5 | TRBV19 | few | - | CASSIRRYSNQPQHF | TGTGCCAGTAGTATAAGACGGTATAGCAATCAGCCCCAGCATTTT
TRBJ2-2 | TRBV27 | many | - | CASSSEGGGELFF | TGTGCCAGCAGTTCCGAGGGGGGGGGGGAGCTGTTTTTT
TRBJ2-1 | TRBV5-1 | - | TRBD2 | CASRRGTSGSDLTYNEQFF | TGCGCCAGCAGAAGGGGGACTAGCGGGTCGGACCTCACCTACAATGAGCAGTTCTTC
TRBJ1-4 | TRBV3-1 | many | - | CASSQVFGGLATNEKLFF | TGTGCCAGCAGCCAAGTGTTCGGCGGCCTTGCAACTAATGAAAAACTGTTTTTT
TRBJ1-6 | TRBV9 | - | TRBD1 | CASSAGTGYNSPLHF | TGTGCCAGCAGCGCCGGGACAGGGTATAATTCACCCCTCCACTTT
TRBJ2-7 | TRBV3-1 | - | - | CASSPQMIAGEQYF | TGTGCCAGCAGCCCCCAGATGATCGCAGGCGAGCAGTACTTC
TRBJ2-7 | TRBV4-2 | - | TRBD2 | CASSQAGGAGGPGEQYF | TGTGCCAGCAGCCAAGCCGGGGGTGCGGGAGGGCCGGGCGAGCAGTACTTC
TRBJ2-7 | TRBV5-1 | few | TRBD1 | CASAQGLTYEQYF | TGCGCCAGCGCACAGGGGTTGACCTACGAGCAGTACTTC
TRBJ1-1 | TRBV12-3/TRBV12-4 | many | - | CASSLVTMNTEAFF | TGTGCCAGCAGCTTAGTTACGATGAACACTGAAGCTTTCTTT
TRBJ2-7 | TRBV19 | many | TRBD1 | CASRGDRALVYEQYF | TGTGCCAGTAGAGGAGACAGGGCGTTGGTCTACGAGCAGTACTTC
TRBJ2-7 | TRBV6-1 | many | TRBD1 | CASRHLGTGGSHEQYF | TGTGCCAGCCGACACTTGGGGACAGGGGGCTCCCACGAGCAGTACTTC
TRBJ2-7 | TRBV7-9 | once | - | CASSSRLHEQYF | TGTGCCAGCAGCTCGCGGTTACACGAGCAGTACTTC
TRBJ2-7 | TRBV3-1 | few | TRBD2 | CASSQESPLAGGPREQYF | TGTGCCAGCAGCCAAGAATCTCCTCTAGCGGGAGGGCCGCGGGAGCAGTACTTC
TRBJ2-1 | TRBV7-9 | - | - | CASSLGSFGSYNEQFF | TGTGCCAGCAGCCTCGGGTCTTTTGGTTCCTACAATGAGCAGTTCTTC
TRBJ1-1 | TRBV5-1 | many | - | CASSPPIIGANTEAFF | TGCGCCAGCAGCCCGCCTATCATAGGGGCGAACACTGAAGCTTTCTTT
TRBJ1-3 | TRBV13 | - | - | CASSLGVLGSGNTIYF | TGTGCCAGCAGCTTGGGAGTCCTCGGATCTGGAAACACCATATATTTT
TRBJ1-2 | TRBV6-1 | - | - | CAVSGSVHYGYTF | TGTGCCGTCTCAGGGTCGGTCCATTATGGCTACACCTTC
TRBJ2-6 | TRBV30 | - | - | CAWISSGANVLTF | TGTGCCTGGATTTCCTCTGGGGCCAACGTCCTGACTTTC
TRBJ1-3 | TRBV27 | - | TRBD1 | CASSQWDSGSSGNTIYF | TGTGCCAGCAGTCAGTGGGACAGTGGGAGCTCTGGAAACACCATATATTTT
TRBJ2-7 | TRBV5-1 | few | - | CASSTTGLRGDSSYEQYF | TGCGCCAGCAGCACGACAGGCCTCAGGGGGGACAGCTCCTACGAGCAGTACTTC
TRBJ1-2 | TRBV2 | - | TRBD1 | CASTTGGYGYTF | TGTGCCAGCACGACAGGGGGATATGGCTACACCTTC
TRBJ1-2 | TRBV7-9 | few | - | CASSRPLDIRYGYTF | TGTGCCAGCAGCCGACCACTCGACATTCGCTATGGCTACACCTTC
TRBJ2-5 | TRBV15 | few | TRBD2 | CATSRNSGGETQYF | TGTGCCACCAGCAGAAATAGCGGGGGGGAGACCCAGTACTTC